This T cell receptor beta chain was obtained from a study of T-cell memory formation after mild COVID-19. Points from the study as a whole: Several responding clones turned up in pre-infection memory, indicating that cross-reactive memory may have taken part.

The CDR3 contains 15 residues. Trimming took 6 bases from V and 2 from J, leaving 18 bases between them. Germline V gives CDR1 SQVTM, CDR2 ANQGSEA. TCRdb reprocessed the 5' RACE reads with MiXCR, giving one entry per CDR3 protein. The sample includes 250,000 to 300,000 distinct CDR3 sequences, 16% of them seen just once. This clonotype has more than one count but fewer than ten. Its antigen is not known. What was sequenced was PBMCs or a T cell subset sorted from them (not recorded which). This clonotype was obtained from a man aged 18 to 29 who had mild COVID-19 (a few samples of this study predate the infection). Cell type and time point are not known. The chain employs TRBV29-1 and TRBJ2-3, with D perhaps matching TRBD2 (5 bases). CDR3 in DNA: TGCAGCGTGGCCTACACCGGGATAGACACAGATACGCAGTATTTT. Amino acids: CSVAYTGIDTDTQYF.